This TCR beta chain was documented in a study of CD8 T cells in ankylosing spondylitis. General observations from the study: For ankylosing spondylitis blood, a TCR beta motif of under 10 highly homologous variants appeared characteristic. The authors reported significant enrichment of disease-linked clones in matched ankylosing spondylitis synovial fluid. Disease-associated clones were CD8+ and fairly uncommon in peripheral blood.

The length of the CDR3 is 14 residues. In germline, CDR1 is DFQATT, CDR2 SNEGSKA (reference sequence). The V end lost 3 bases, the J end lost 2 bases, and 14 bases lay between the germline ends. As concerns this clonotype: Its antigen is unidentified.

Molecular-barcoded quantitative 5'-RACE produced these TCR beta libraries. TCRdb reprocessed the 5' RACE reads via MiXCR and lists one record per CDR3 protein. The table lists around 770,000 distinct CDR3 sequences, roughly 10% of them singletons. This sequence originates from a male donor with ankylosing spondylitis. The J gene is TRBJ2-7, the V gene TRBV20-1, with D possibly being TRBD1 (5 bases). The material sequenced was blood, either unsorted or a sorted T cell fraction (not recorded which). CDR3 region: CSASPSGITYEQYF. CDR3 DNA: TGCAGTGCTAGCCCTTCAGGGATCACCTACGAGCAGTACTTC.